The 11 T cell receptor beta chains listed next were all sequenced from one sample in a study of cytomegalovirus exposure and HLA in healthy donors. Researchers ran the PCR with 60 Vbeta and 13 Jbeta primers. Data came from immunoSEQ multiplex PCR; TCRdb stores just in-frame clones and leaves some out. Of under 150,000 clones detected, roughly 9.9% appear once; the ten largest clones hold 3% to 3.5%. Input material: PBMCs. The receptors come from a man aged 25 to 40 in good health and CMV-seronegative.

The rearrangement joins TRBV9 to TRBJ2-2, with D perhaps matching TRBD2 (5 bases). The ends were cut back, 2 bases at V and 5 bases at J, with 10 bases in the middle. The CDR3 extends over 14 amino acids. CDR1 SGDLS and CDR2 YYNGEE come from the germline V gene. As DNA, the CDR3 is TGTGCCAGCAGCGTCGGGGTTATGACCGGGGAGCTGTTTTTT. Translation: CASSVGVMTGELFF.

The chain links TRBV30 to TRBJ2-1; 8 bases are a match to TRBD1. Looked up from germline, CDR1 is GTSNPN and CDR2 is SVGIG (reference sequence). The junction had 2 bases not matched to a gene; V was cut back by 5 bases and J by 5 bases. The CDR3 has 12 residues. The CDR3 DNA reads as TGTGCCTGGGGGGACAGGCACAATGAGCAGTTCTTC. This translates into CAWGDRHNEQFF.

The rearrangement uses TRBV30 and TRBJ2-3; TRBD1 agrees at 8 bases. The CDR3 consists of 14 residues. The V and J ends lost 3 bases and 3 bases, in that order; junction bases with no gene match: 5. Germline V lookup: CDR1 GTSNPN, CDR2 SVGIG (reference sequence). The CDR3 nucleotides are TGTGCCTGGAGCGATACAGGGGGAACAGATACGCAGTATTTT. Translating it yields CAWSDTGGTDTQYF.

V usage is TRBV18 and J usage is TRBJ2-1; 11 bases agree with TRBD2. Germline CDR1 KGHSH, CDR2 LQKENI. The CDR3 totals 16 residues. J lost 8 bases, V lost 3 bases, and 9 bases had no gene match. CDR3 sequence reads: CASSPQLAGAQDEQFF. As DNA, the CDR3 is TGTGCCAGCTCACCGCAACTAGCGGGAGCCCAGGATGAGCAGTTCTTC.

On this clone: One junction end disagrees with the germline gene, perhaps due to a read error. In the same sample, other DNA sequences code for this CDR3. The chain employs TRBV27 and TRBJ1-1, with TRBD1 as a possible D gene (6 bases). The CDR3 is 15 amino acids. In germline, CDR1 is MNHEY, CDR2 SMNVEV (reference sequence). The CDR3 sequence: CASSWGNRVNTEAFF. CDR3 nucleotide sequence: TGTGCCAGTAGTTGGGGAAACAGGGTGAACACTGAAGCTTTCTTT.

This clone was detected only a few times. The chain is built from TRBV7-2 and TRBJ1-5; D possibly corresponds to TRBD1 (5 bases). The V gene lost 2 bases and the J gene lost 7 bases, with 9 bases spanning the gap. This CDR3 has 13 amino acids. CDR1 and CDR2 (germline): SGHTA, FQGNSA. CDR3 nucleotides: TGTGCCAGCAGCTTATGGGGCAGGCAGCCCCAGCATTTT. Its protein is CASSLWGRQPQHF.

The chain is built from TRBV14 and TRBJ1-2; 8 bases agree with TRBD1. Unmatched junction bases numbered 4, after V lost 0 bases and J lost 4 bases. Germline V gene lookup returns CDR1 SGHDN and CDR2 FVKESK. The CDR3 is made up of 15 amino acids. CDR3 protein: CASSQDRGLIYGYTF. CDR3 nucleotide sequence: TGTGCCAGCAGCCAAGACAGGGGGCTAATCTATGGCTACACCTTC. Looking up the rest from reference TRBV14 and TRBJ1-2 gives the full variable domain: EAGVTQFPSHSVIEKGQTVTLRCDPISGHDNLYWYRRVMGKEIKFLLHFVKESKQDESGMPNNRFLAERTGGTYSTLKVQPAELEDSGVYFCASSQDRGLIYGYTFGSGTRLTVV.

V gene TRBV19 combines with J gene TRBJ1-4; TRBD1 is a possible D gene (6 bases). Deletions cut 6 bases from V and 5 bases from J, with 13 bases between. This CDR3 is 14 amino acids long. Germline V gives CDR1 LNHDA, CDR2 SQIVND (reference sequence). Written as DNA, the CDR3 is TGTGCCAGTAGGCCACAGGGTGGAAATGAAAAACTGTTTTTT. It encodes CASRPQGGNEKLFF. Combining the CDR3 with reference TRBV19 and TRBJ1-4 gives the whole variable domain DGGITQSPKYLFRKEGQNVTLSCEQNLNHDAMYWYRQDPGQGLRLIYYSQIVNDFQKGDIAEGYSVSREKKESFPLTVTSAQKNPTAFYLCASRPQGGNEKLFFGSGTQLSVL.

The rearrangement joins TRBV19 to TRBJ2-5; the match to TRBD2 covers 9 bases. The CDR3 runs to 16 residues. CDR1 and CDR2 (germline): LNHDA, SQIVND (reference sequence). The V segment lost 6 bases and the J segment 2 bases; nucleotides outside the gene matches: 10. The CDR3 DNA follows: TGTGCCAGTAGCCCTCGCCTAGCGGGATCTCAAGAGACCCAGTACTTC. This translates into CASSPRLAGSQETQYF.

This clone was found a few times. In DNA form, the CDR3 reads TGCGCCAGCAGCTTGGAAACAGGGGGCCACAGCTATGGCTACACCTTC. Translating it yields CASSLETGGHSYGYTF. This chain connects TRBV5-1 to TRBJ1-2; TRBD1 agrees at 9 bases. J gave up 4 bases and V 0 bases, and 7 bases lay outside the gene matches. Germline V lookup: CDR1 SGHRS, CDR2 YFSETQ. The CDR3 runs 16 residues.

This clone was seen only a few times. The chain uses TRBV20-1 and TRBJ2-7; 7 nucleotides align to TRBD1. Germline values: CDR1 DFQATT, CDR2 SNEGSKA (reference sequence). CDR3 size: 11 residues. V dropped 6 bases and J dropped 3; count of bases not matched to a gene: 2. CDR3 nucleotide sequence: TGCAGTGCCGACAGGGACTACGAGCAGTACTTC. It is translated as CSADRDYEQYF.